The 8 T cell receptor beta chains given below trace back to one sample, sequenced in a study of neurological immune-mediated disorders. MiXCR, run by TCRdb on the 5' RACE reads, gives a single entry per CDR3 protein. The data hold under 45,000 distinct CDR3 sequences, with about an eighth observed a single time. Material for sequencing was PBMCs. Every receptor here comes from a female donor in good health.

This clonotype has a count of ten or more. The chain recombines TRBV20-1 with TRBJ2-7; D is undetermined. CDR1 is DFQATT, CDR2 SNEGSKA, per germline (reference sequence). Between the trimmed V and J ends, which lost 5 bases and 7 bases, there was a span of 12 bases. This CDR3 is built from 11 residues. CDR3 DNA sequence: TGCAGTGCTGCGGCCGGGCAGGAGCAGTACTTC. It encodes CSAAAGQEQYF.

In this sample, this clonotype turned up many times. The CDR3 loop is CASSLARSPNYEQYF. The CDR3 DNA sequence: TGTGCCAGCAGCTTAGCGCGCAGTCCGAACTACGAGCAGTACTTC. This sequence joins TRBV7-8 and TRBJ2-7; D gene unclear. V shed 0 bases and J shed 3 bases, with 12 bases lying between them. Germline V gene lookup returns CDR1 SGHVS and CDR2 FQNEAQ. The CDR3 consists of 15 residues.

In this sample, this clonotype turned up many times. CDR3 amino acids: CASSLVDNQETQYF. CDR3 DNA: TGCGCCAGCAGCTTGGTGGACAACCAAGAGACCCAGTACTTC. The gene calls are TRBV5-1 and TRBJ2-5, with D possibly matching TRBD1 (5 bases). V lost 0 bases to trimming and J lost 0 bases, with 6 bases between them. The germline CDR1 and CDR2 sequences are SGHRS and YFSETQ. CDR3 length equals 14 residues.

This clonotype was observed many times. The chain uses TRBV5-1 and TRBJ1-3; perhaps TRBD1 as D (5 bases). The V end was cut by 7 bases, the J end by 0 bases, with 11 bases between. The CDR3 contains 14 residues. CDR1 and CDR2 (germline): SGHRS, YFSETQ. CDR3 in amino acids: CASSNQGSGNTIYF. The CDR3 nucleotides read TGCGCCAGCTCCAATCAGGGCTCTGGAAACACCATATATTTT.

This clonotype was recorded at least ten times. This rearrangement joins TRBV20-1 to TRBJ1-2; no clear D gene. CDR3 length: 12 residues. CDR1 is DFQATT, CDR2 SNEGSKA, per germline (reference sequence). The germline V and J ends were trimmed by 4 bases and 8 bases, with 14 bases remaining between them. The CDR3 nucleotides read TGCAGTGCTACCCTGGGATCGGGAGGCTACACCTTC. It yields the protein CSATLGSGGYTF.

As to this clonotype: A read error may explain this, as a much larger clone is one base away. The chain links TRBV29-1 to TRBJ2-3; D is uncertain. With 4 bases removed from V and 3 bases from J, the gap between germline ends came to 2 bases. CDR1 and CDR2 from the germline V gene are SQVTM and ANQGSEA. The CDR3 has 10 amino acids. DNA of the CDR3: TGCAGCGTTGGAACAGATACGCAGTATTTT. This sequence encodes CSVGTDTQYF.

At least ten counts were recorded for this clonotype. The chain employs TRBV10-3 and TRBJ1-2; D ambiguous. Between the trimmed V and J ends, which lost 3 bases and 3 bases, there was a span of 8 bases. The CDR3 is 13 amino acids. Looked up from germline, CDR1 is ENHRY and CDR2 is SYGVKD. CDR3 protein: CAISEETYYGYTF. As DNA, the CDR3 is TGTGCCATCAGTGAAGAGACATACTATGGCTACACCTTC.

The table lists this clonotype with many counts. The chain joins TRBV29-1 to TRBJ2-1; no clear D. The CDR3 is 12 amino acids. Trimming removed 6 bases at V and 10 bases at J, with 16 bases between. Germline V lookup: CDR1 SQVTM, CDR2 ANQGSEA. The CDR3: CSVETFQPEQFF. The DNA of the CDR3 is TGCAGCGTGGAGACATTCCAACCGGAGCAGTTCTTC.